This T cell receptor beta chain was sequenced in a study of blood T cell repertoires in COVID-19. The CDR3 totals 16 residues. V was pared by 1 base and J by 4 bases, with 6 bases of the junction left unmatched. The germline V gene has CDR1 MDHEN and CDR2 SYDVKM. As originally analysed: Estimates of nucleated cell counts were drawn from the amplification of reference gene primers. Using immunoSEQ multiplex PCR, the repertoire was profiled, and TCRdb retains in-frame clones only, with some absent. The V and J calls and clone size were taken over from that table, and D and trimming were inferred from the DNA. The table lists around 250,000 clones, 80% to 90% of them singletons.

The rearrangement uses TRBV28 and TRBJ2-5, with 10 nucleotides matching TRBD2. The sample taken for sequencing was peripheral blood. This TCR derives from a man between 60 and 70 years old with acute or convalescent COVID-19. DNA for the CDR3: TGTGCCAGCAGTTTATCGCTAGCGGGAGTTTCAGAGACCCAGTACTTC. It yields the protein CASSLSLAGVSETQYF.